This TCR beta chain is from a study of vaccination and CD4 T cells after COVID-19 (dated by TCRdb to the early 2020s). About the investigation overall: SARS-CoV-2 positivity had been established in the convalescent patients by nasal swab PCR, and mild disease was recorded in several of these patients and severe disease in one. The convalescent cohort comprised six males and four females, including two Hispanic individuals, seven Caucasians, two Asians and one multiracial person. Participants received two doses of either the Pfizer-BioNTech BNT162b2 vaccine (n=8) or the Moderna mRNA-1273 vaccine (n=2). Post-COVID blood samples from convalescent patients were collected a median of roughly 100 days after diagnosis, with a range of roughly 35 to 180 days. Post-vaccine blood samples were collected a median of about 69 days after the second vaccine dose, ranging from roughly 13 to 250 days. Overlapping spike peptide pools from SARS-CoV-2 and from the common cold coronaviruses HCoV-NL63, HCoV-OC43 and HCoV-229E were used as culture stimuli. Control cultures used a CEFX viral epitope pool as positive control, an HIV-1 Nef peptide pool as negative control, or no peptide. In some eleven COVID-19 convalescent patients and a few infection-naive healthy vaccine recipients, researchers compared the spike-specific CD4+ TCR repertoire from before mRNA vaccination with the repertoire from after. The paper as a whole reports these results and caveats: The number of convalescent patients in the study was relatively small, and the study did not examine early timepoints following natural infection. Among the post-vaccine SARS-CoV-2-reactive clones in convalescent patients, a median around 90% showed up only after vaccination, which suggests vaccine-specific priming. An increase in the median number of SARS-CoV-2-reactive clonotypes from approximately 23 after infection to some 38 after vaccination was observed, but the change was not found to be significant. Nearly all vaccine-specific clones in convalescent patients (304 of 307) were mono-reactive for SARS-CoV-2 spike rather than cross-reactive with common cold coronaviruses.

In light of the paper, this sample's treatment or condition label describes: roughly ten-day PBMC culture with coronavirus spike peptide pools or control peptides (ViraFEST assay). The ViraFEST assay, used in the study, expanded antigen-specific T cells with peptide pools and then identified the expanded clonotypes through TCR sequencing. The positive SARS-CoV-2 PCR tests of the convalescent patients were dated from March to December 2020, before the Alpha, Beta and Delta variants emerged in the United States. Each well held 1.5 million to 2.5 million PBMCs cultured with around 10 ug/ml peptide pools in IMDM containing approximately 4.8% human AB serum and 7.5 to 10 IU/ml IL-2. On days 3 and 7, half of the culture medium was replaced with fresh IL-2-containing medium. After 10 to 11 days of culture, CD4+ T cells were isolated by negative selection with the EasySep CD4+ T cell isolation kit. Ficoll-Paque Plus gradient centrifugation was used to isolate PBMCs from whole blood, and the isolated PBMCs were then either used fresh or cryopreserved at -140C. Culture conditions were generally each tested in triplicate wells.

This clonotype has just a few counts. It lacks a known antigen. Qualities for individual bases were not recorded, and no much larger clone is one base off. The library came from PCR. TCR sequencing of DNA from cultured CD4+ T cells used the Oncomine TCR Beta short-read assay at the Johns Hopkins FTIC core. The QIAamp micro DNA kit was used to extract genomic DNA from the cultured CD4+ T cells. Oncomine TCR Beta libraries from cultured CD4+ T cells were pooled using unique dual indexes and sequenced on an Illumina iSeq 100. Concerning the study's data processing: Non-productive sequences were removed, and CDR3s that did not start with C, did not end with F or W, or were shorter than 7 amino acids were discarded. Antigen-specific clonotypes were identified with the MANAFEST web application by comparing peptide-stimulated wells with reference and other culture wells. An FDR below 0.05, an odds ratio above 5, and a productive frequency above 0.1% in at least two of three replicate wells were required for clones to be considered positive. Cross-reactive clonotypes were defined as significantly expanded in both SARS-CoV-2 spike wells and at least one common cold coronavirus spike condition. Levenshtein distances (stringdist) and unrooted phylogenetic trees (ape) in R version 3.6.1 were used to assess CDR3 homology. The public reads were reanalyzed by TCRdb: fastp trimming at Q25, MiXCR alignment, in-frame beta chains only. Each record represents a unique CDR3 protein, reported with the most common genes and DNA among its rows. TCRdb, rather than the study authors, made the V and J calls. In this sample the table shows roughly 20,000 distinct CDR3 sequences, 26% of which occur a single time. The ten largest clones add up to roughly 11% of the sample.

Counted from cysteine to phenylalanine, this CDR3 has 16 amino acids. Of the read, only the CDR3 DNA is kept; its 48 bases are in frame from base 1. V loses 2 bases at its end and J loses 2 bases; junction bases beyond the gene matches: 2. The germline V gene (reference sequence) gives CDR1 as LNHDA and CDR2 as SQIVND. This clonotype was sampled from a human donor with COVID-19. Sequenced input: cultured CD4+ T cells from blood. The rearrangement combines TRBV19 with TRBJ2-5; 13 nucleotides in the junction match TRBD2. The CDR3 reads as follows: CASSIMTSGGQETQYF. The sequenced DNA is TGTGCCAGTAGTATAATGACTAGCGGGGGGCAAGAGACCCAGTACTTC.